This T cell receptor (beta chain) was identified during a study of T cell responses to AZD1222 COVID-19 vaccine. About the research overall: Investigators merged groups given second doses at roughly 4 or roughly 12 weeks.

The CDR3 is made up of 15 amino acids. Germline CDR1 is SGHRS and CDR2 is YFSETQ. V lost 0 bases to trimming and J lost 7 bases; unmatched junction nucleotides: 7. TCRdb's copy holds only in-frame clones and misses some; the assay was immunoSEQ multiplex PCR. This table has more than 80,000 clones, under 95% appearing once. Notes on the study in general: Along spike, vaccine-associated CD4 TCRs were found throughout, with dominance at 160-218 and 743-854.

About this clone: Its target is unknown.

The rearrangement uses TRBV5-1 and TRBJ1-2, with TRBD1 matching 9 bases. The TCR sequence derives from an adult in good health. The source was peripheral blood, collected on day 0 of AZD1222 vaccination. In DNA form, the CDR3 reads TGCGCCAGCAGCTTGGTCGGACAGGGGATCGGTGGCTACACCTTC. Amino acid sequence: CASSLVGQGIGGYTF.